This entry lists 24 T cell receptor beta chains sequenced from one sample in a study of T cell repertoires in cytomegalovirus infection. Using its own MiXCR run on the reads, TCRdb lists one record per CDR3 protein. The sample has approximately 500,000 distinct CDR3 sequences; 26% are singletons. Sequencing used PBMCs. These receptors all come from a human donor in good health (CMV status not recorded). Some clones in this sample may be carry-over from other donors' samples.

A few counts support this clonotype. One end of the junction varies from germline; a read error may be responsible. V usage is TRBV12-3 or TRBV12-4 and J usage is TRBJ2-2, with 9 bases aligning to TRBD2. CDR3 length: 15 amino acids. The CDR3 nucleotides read TGTGCCAGCAGTGTAGCGGGAGTGGACACCGGGGAGCTGTTTTTT. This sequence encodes CASSVAGVDTGELFF.

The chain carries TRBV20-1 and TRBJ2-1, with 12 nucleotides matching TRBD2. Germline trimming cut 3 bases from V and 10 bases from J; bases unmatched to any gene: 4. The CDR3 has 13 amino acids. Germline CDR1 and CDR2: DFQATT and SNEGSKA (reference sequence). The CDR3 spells CSASLLAGGEQFF. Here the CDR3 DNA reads TGCAGTGCTAGCCTCCTAGCGGGAGGGGAGCAGTTCTTC.

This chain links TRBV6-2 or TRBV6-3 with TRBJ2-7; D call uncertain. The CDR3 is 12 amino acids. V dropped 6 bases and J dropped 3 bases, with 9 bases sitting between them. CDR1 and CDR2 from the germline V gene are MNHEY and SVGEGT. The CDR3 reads CASRNPYYEQYF. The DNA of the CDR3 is TGTGCCAGCAGAAACCCCTACTACGAGCAGTACTTC.

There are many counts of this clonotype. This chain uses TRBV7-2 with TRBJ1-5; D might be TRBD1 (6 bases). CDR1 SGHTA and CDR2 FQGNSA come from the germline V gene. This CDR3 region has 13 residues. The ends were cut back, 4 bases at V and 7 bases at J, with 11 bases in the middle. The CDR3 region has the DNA TGTGCCAGCAGCTCGCAGGGGAGCCAGCCCCAGCATTTT. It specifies CASSSQGSQPQHF.

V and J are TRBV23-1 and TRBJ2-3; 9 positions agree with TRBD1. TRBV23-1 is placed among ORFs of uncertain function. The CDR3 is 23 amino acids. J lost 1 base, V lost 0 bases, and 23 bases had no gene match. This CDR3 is CASSQSKVVRDRAPFPGTDTQYF. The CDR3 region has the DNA TGCGCCAGCAGTCAATCGAAAGTTGTTCGGGACAGGGCTCCTTTCCCCGGCACAGATACGCAGTATTTT.

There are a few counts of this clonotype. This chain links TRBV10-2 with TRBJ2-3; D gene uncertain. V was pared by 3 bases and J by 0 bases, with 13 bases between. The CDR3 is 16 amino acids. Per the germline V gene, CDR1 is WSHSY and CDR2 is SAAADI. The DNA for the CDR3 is TGCGCCAGCAGTGATCTTAGGCTAGGCAGCACAGATACGCAGTATTTT. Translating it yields CASSDLRLGSTDTQYF.

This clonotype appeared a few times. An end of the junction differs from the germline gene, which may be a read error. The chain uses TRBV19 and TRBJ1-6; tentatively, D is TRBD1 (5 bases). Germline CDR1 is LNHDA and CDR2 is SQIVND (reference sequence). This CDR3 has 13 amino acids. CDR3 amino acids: CASSIMAGTEHLF. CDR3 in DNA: TGTGCCAGTAGTATAATGGCCGGGACGGAGCATCTCTTT.

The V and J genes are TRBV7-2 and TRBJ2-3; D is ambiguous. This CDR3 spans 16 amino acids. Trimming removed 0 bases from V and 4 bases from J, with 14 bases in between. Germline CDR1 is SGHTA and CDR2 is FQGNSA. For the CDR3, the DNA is TGTGCCAGCAGCTTAGCGATATCAAGCTCGTCAGATACGCAGTATTTT. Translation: CASSLAISSSSDTQYF.

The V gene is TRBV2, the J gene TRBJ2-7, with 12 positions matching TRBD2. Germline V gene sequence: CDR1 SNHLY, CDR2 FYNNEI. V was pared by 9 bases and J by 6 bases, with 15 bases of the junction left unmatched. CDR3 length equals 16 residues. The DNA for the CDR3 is TGTGCCAGTGAGTGGCTAGCGGGAGGGCCGAGAAGCGAGCAGTACGTC. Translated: CASEWLAGGPRSEQYV.

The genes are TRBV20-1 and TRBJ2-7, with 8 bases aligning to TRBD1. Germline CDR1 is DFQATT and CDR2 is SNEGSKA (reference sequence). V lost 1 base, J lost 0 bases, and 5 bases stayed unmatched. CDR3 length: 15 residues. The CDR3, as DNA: TGCAGTGCTAGAGGAGACAGGGGCCACTCCTACGAGCAGTACTTC. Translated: CSARGDRGHSYEQYF.

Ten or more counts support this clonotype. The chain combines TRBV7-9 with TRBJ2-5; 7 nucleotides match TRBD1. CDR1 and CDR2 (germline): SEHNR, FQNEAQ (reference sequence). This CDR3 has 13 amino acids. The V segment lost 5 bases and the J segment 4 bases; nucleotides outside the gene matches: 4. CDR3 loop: CASSTRQGETQYF. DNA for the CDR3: TGTGCCAGCAGCACTCGACAGGGAGAGACCCAGTACTTC.

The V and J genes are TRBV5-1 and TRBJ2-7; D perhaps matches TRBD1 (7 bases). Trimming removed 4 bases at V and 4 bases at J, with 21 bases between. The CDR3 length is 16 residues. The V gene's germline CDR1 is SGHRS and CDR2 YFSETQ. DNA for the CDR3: TGCGCCAGCAGCACCGGTCGAGGAGGGGGCCCATACGAGCAGTACTTC. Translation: CASSTGRGGGPYEQYF.

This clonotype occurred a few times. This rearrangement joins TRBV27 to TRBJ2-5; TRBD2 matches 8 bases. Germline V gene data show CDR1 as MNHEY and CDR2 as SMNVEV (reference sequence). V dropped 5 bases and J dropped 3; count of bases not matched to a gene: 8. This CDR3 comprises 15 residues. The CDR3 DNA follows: TGTGCCAGCAGTCCCTTGGGAGCGGGAGAAGAGACCCAGTACTTC. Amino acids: CASSPLGAGEETQYF.

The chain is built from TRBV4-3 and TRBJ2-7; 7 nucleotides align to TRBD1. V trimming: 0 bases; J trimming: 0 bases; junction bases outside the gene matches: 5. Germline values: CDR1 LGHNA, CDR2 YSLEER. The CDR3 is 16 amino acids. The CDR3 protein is CASSQDSGTVSYEQYF. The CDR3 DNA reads TGCGCCAGCAGCCAAGATAGTGGGACAGTCTCCTACGAGCAGTACTTC.

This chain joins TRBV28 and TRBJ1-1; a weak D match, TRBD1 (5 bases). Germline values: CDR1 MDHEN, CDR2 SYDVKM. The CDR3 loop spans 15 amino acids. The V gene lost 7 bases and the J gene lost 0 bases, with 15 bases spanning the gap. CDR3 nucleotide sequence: TGTGCCAGCACGACTAGGGACCCAATGAACACTGAAGCTTTCTTT. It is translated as CASTTRDPMNTEAFF.

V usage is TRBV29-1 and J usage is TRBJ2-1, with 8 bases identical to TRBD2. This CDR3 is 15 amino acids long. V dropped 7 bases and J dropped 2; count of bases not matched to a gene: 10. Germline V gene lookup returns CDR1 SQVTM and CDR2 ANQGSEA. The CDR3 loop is CSAASGSATYNEQFF. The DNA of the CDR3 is TGCAGCGCTGCGAGCGGGAGCGCCACCTACAATGAGCAGTTCTTC.

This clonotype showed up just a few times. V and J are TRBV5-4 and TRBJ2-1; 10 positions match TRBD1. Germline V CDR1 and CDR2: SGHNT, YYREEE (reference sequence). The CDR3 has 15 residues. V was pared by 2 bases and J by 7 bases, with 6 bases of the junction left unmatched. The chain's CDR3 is CASSFSGTGVNEQFF. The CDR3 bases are TGTGCCAGCAGCTTTTCCGGGACAGGGGTTAATGAGCAGTTCTTC.

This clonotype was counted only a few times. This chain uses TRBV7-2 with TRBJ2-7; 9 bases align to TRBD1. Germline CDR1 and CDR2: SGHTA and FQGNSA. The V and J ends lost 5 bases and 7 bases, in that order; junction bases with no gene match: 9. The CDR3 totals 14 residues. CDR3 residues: CASSRDRGVWEQYF. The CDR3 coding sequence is TGTGCCAGCAGCCGCGACAGGGGGGTCTGGGAGCAGTACTTC.

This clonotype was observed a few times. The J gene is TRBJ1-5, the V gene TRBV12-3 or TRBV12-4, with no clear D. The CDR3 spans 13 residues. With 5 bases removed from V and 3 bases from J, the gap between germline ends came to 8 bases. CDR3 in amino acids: CASSLIDNQPQHF. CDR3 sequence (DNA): TGTGCCAGCAGTCTCATTGACAATCAGCCCCAGCATTTT.

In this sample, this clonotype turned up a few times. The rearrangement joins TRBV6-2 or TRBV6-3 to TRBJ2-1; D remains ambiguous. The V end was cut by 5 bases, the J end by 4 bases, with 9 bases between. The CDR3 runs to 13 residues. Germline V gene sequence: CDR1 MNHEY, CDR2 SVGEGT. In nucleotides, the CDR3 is TGTGCCAGCAGTATGACACATTACAATGAGCAGTTCTTC. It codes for CASSMTHYNEQFF.

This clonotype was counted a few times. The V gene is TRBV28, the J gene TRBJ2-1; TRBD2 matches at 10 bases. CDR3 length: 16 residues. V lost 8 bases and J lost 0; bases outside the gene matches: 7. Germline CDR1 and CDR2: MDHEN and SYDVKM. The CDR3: CASASGGFSSYNEQFF. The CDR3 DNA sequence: TGTGCCAGCGCTAGCGGGGGATTTAGCTCCTACAATGAGCAGTTCTTC.

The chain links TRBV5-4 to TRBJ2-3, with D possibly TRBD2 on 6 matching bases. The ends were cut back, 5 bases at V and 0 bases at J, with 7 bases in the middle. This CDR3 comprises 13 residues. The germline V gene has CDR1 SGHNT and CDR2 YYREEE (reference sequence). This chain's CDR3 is CASSAGSTDTQYF. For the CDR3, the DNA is TGTGCCAGCAGTGCGGGAAGCACAGATACGCAGTATTTT. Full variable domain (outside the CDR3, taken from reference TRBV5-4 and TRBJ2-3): ETGVTQSPTHLIKTRGQQVTLRCSSQSGHNTVSWYQQALGQGPQFIFQYYREEENGRGNFPPRFSGLQFPNYSSELNVNALELDDSALYLCASSAGSTDTQYFGPGTRLTVL.

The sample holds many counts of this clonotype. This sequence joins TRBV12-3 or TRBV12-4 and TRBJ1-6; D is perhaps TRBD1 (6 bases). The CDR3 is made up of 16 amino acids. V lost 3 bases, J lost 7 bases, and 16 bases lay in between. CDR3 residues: CASSLGQGYGNSPLHF. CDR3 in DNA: TGTGCCAGCAGTTTGGGGCAGGGGTACGGGAATTCACCCCTCCACTTT.

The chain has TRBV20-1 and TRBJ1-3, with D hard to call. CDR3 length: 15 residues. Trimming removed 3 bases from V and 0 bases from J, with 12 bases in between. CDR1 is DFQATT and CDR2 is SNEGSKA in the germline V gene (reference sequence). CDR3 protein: CSARPALLSGNTIYF. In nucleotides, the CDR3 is TGCAGTGCTAGGCCAGCACTGCTCTCTGGAAACACCATATATTTT.